This T cell receptor beta chain was identified during a study of blood T cell repertoires in COVID-19. Background on the study: The analysed material was cDNA or gDNA that came from T cells, B-cell-depleted T cells, or PBMCs.

Original analysis: Researchers report that nucleated cell counts were estimated from reference gene primer amplification. Sequenced by immunoSEQ multiplex PCR; TCRdb stores in-frame clones only, minus some. The V and J calls and clone size are taken from that table; D and trimming were inferred from the DNA. The sample shows hundreds of thousands of clones, 89% of them seen only once. Trimming at V came to 2 bases and at J to 5 bases, leaving 10 bases not matched to a gene. CDR1 is MDHEN and CDR2 is SYDVKM in the germline V gene. This CDR3 has 16 amino acids. This clone came up once. Sequences were obtained from PBMCs or T cells enriched from blood (not recorded which). The V gene is TRBV28, the J gene TRBJ1-1, with TRBD1 identical over 8 bases. The receptor was derived from a woman between 25 and 40 years old who had recovered from COVID-19. The CDR3 loop reads CASSLGVGTGGTEAFF. DNA for the CDR3: TGTGCCAGCAGTTTAGGGGTGGGGACAGGAGGGACTGAAGCTTTCTTT.